The entry below gives a single T cell receptor (beta chain) sequence along with its context. Only in-frame clones appear in the TCRdb table, and some are missing; sequencing was by immunoSEQ multiplex PCR. The sample lists roughly 66,000 clones; 70% to 85% were seen once. The sample originates from a study of blood T cell repertoires in COVID-19. CDR3 size: 15 residues. The V and J ends lost 1 base and 3 bases respectively, with 12 bases between them. Germline CDR1 and CDR2: LGHDT and YNNKEL (reference sequence). The specimen was peripheral blood. This clonotype was obtained from a man aged 60 to 69 with acute or convalescent COVID-19. The chain employs TRBV3-1 (or the pseudogene TRBV3-2) and TRBJ1-1, with D unclear. The CDR3 loop reads CASSQGTGAYTEAFF. CDR3 DNA sequence: TGTGCCAGCAGCCAAGGAACGGGAGCATACACTGAAGCTTTCTTT.